Below, 8 T cell receptor beta chains from the same sample are listed, as sequenced in a study of blood T cell repertoires in COVID-19. Profiled with immunoSEQ multiplex PCR; TCRdb holds only in-frame clones, not every one. The sample includes some 200,000 clones, about nine tenths of them seen just once. Sequences were obtained from peripheral blood. Source of these receptors: a man aged 80 or over with acute or convalescent COVID-19.

The chain is built from TRBV24-1 and TRBJ2-5; maybe TRBD2 (6 bases). The V and J ends lost 7 bases and 7 bases respectively, with 15 bases between them. Germline V gene sequence: CDR1 KGHDR, CDR2 SFDVKD. The CDR3 runs 13 residues. CDR3 nucleotide sequence: TGTGCCACCAGCGAAAGCGGGTGGGGGACCCAGTACTTC. Translated, it gives CATSESGWGTQYF.

This clone was seen once. This chain uses TRBV2 with TRBJ1-5; D is ambiguous. Germline V gene data show CDR1 as SNHLY and CDR2 as FYNNEI. Deletions cut 0 bases from V and 11 bases from J, with 11 bases between. The length of the CDR3 is 13 residues. The CDR3 is CASSEARREAQHF. The CDR3 DNA follows: TGTGCCAGCAGTGAAGCGCGGAGGGAGGCCCAGCATTTT. Full variable domain (outside the CDR3, taken from reference TRBV2 and TRBJ1-5): EPEVTQTPSHQVTQMGQEVILRCVPISNHLYFYWYRQILGQKVEFLVSFYNNEISEKSEIFDDQFSVERPDGSNFTLKIRSTKLEDSAMYFCASSEARREAQHFGDGTRLSIL.

This chain connects TRBV25-1 to TRBJ2-1; 8 positions agree with TRBD2. The germline V gene encodes CDR1 MGHDK and CDR2 SYGVNS. Trimming at V came to 0 bases and at J to 7 bases, leaving 11 bases not matched to a gene. The CDR3 sequence is 17 residues long. The CDR3 DNA follows: TGTGCCAGCAGTGAATACCCCCCCAAAGCGGGAGATAATGAGCAGTTCTTC. Its protein is CASSEYPPKAGDNEQFF.

The chain uses TRBV2 and TRBJ2-3; D gene ambiguous. The CDR3 loop spans 15 amino acids. With 4 bases removed from V and 0 bases from J, the gap between germline ends came to 11 bases. Per the germline V gene, CDR1 is SNHLY and CDR2 is FYNNEI. The CDR3 is CASSAAEISTDTQYF. The CDR3 DNA follows: TGTGCCAGCAGTGCGGCGGAGATTAGCACAGATACGCAGTATTTT. Drawing the rest from reference TRBV2 and TRBJ2-3, the complete variable domain is EPEVTQTPSHQVTQMGQEVILRCVPISNHLYFYWYRQILGQKVEFLVSFYNNEISEKSEIFDDQFSVERPDGSNFTLKIRSTKLEDSAMYFCASSAAEISTDTQYFGPGTRLTVL.

The genes are TRBV6-6 and TRBJ1-3, with D perhaps matching TRBD1 (5 bases). V lost 6 bases to trimming and J lost 0 bases, with 12 bases between them. CDR1 and CDR2 from the germline V gene are MNHNY and SVGAGI (reference sequence). The CDR3 extends over 15 amino acids. The CDR3 region has the DNA TGTGCCAGCAGACAGGACGTCTACTCTGGAAACACCATATATTTT. Translation gives CASRQDVYSGNTIYF.

This chain links TRBV19 with TRBJ1-5, with D maybe TRBD1 (6 bases). V lost 5 bases and J lost 7, with 15 bases in between. This CDR3 comprises 14 residues. The germline V gene encodes CDR1 LNHDA and CDR2 SQIVND (reference sequence). The CDR3 nucleotides are TGTGCCAGTAGTTTCCAGGGGAGAGGGCAGCCCCAGCATTTT. As protein: CASSFQGRGQPQHF.

The V and J genes are TRBV7-2 and TRBJ2-5, with 10 bases identical to TRBD2. Germline-derived CDR1 and CDR2 are SGHTA and FQGNSA. Losses at the gene ends were 1 base for V and 1 base for J; bases not matched to a gene: 3. The CDR3 sequence is 16 residues long. The chain's CDR3 is CASSLGRTSGQETQYF. The CDR3 bases are TGTGCCAGCAGCTTAGGTCGGACTAGCGGCCAAGAGACCCAGTACTTC.

This clone showed up just once. The V and J genes are TRBV27 and TRBJ1-4, with D perhaps matching TRBD1 (5 bases). V dropped 2 bases and J dropped 0 bases, with 13 bases sitting between them. The CDR3 extends over 17 amino acids. Germline lookup yields CDR1 MNHEY and CDR2 SMNVEV (reference sequence). The CDR3 nucleotides read TGTGCCAGCAGTTTAGCAGGGTCCGGCTCAACTAATGAAAAACTGTTTTTT. Its protein is CASSLAGSGSTNEKLFF. The full variable domain, its missing parts supplied by reference TRBV27 and TRBJ1-4, is EAQVTQNPRYLITVTGKKLTVTCSQNMNHEYMSWYRQDPGLGLRQIYYSMNVEVTDKGDVPEGYKVSRKEKRNFPLILESPSPNQTSLYFCASSLAGSGSTNEKLFFGSGTQLSVL.